A single T cell receptor (beta chain) is shown here with its context. This CDR3 is built from 13 residues. The germline V gene encodes CDR1 SGHTA and CDR2 FQGNSA. V lost 5 bases, J lost 7 bases, and 12 bases lay in between. This entry is derived from a study of CD8 T cells in Susac syndrome. RNA in amounts of roughly 0.45 to 1 ug was reverse transcribed with random hexamers. The TCR beta CDR3 was amplified by immunoSEQ multiplex PCR across 54 Vbeta, 13 Jbeta. TCRdb processed the immunoSEQ multiplex PCR reads anew with MiXCR; each CDR3 protein has one entry. This sample has 160,000 or so distinct CDR3 sequences, with roughly 95% found just once.

The clonotype comes from a human donor with multiple sclerosis. Sequenced material: CD8+ T cells from PBMCs. V is TRBV7-2 and J is TRBJ1-5; D possibly corresponds to TRBD1 (5 bases). The CDR3 protein is CASSRRGDQPQHF. CDR3 bases: TGTGCCAGCAGCCGACGTGGGGACCAGCCCCAGCATTTT.